The present T cell receptor (beta chain) was sequenced within a study of control samples from healthy donors and cancer patients (dated by TCRdb to 2020 to 2022). V lost 5 bases and J lost 4 bases; the stretch between them is 15 bases long. Spanning cysteine to phenylalanine, the CDR3 consists of 14 amino acids. The CDR3 DNA has 42 bases and is translated from base 1. Via the germline V gene (reference sequence), CDR1 is SEHNR and CDR2 FQNEAQ. On this clone itself: It has no known antigen specificity. Nothing much larger sits one base from this clone, and base qualities are not available.

The receptor library was made with the immunoSEQ multiplex PCR assay. TCRdb took over this immuneACCESS table, retaining in-frame rearrangements with V and J assigned. Such tables are incomplete; in checked studies, under half of the missing clones stem from an unresolved V gene, and the remainder is unexplained. The sample yields around 67,000 clones; around nine tenths were counted once. The top ten hold approximately 5% of the sample. The chain was built from TRBV7-9 and TRBJ2-7, with no D gene named confidently. This TCR came from a man between 60 and 75 years old with colorectal cancer. Sequencing was done on a sample of PBMCs. This receptor has the CDR3 CASSLFPVGYEQYF. The DNA sequence is given as TGTGCCAGCAGCCTCTTCCCCGTGGGTTACGAGCAGTACTTC.